The 8 T cell receptor beta chains listed next were all sequenced from one sample in a study of blood T cell repertoires in COVID-19 (dated by TCRdb to the early 2020s). The library was produced with the immunoSEQ multiplex PCR assay. TCRdb took over this immuneACCESS table, retaining in-frame rearrangements with V and J assigned. Such tables are incomplete; in checked studies, under half of the missing clones stem from an unresolved V gene, and the remainder is unexplained. The table for this sample lists 310,000 or so clones; around 90% of them were counted only once. In total, the top ten clones hold roughly 1.6% of the sample. Input material: PBMCs or T cells enriched from blood (not recorded which). The origin of the receptors is a woman aged 18-29 years with acute COVID-19.

This chain links TRBV18 with TRBJ1-1; TRBD1 matches at 8 bases. The J segment lost 4 bases and the V segment lost 5 bases, leaving 3 bases of the junction unmatched. Germline V lookup: CDR1 KGHSH, CDR2 LQKENI. The CDR3 totals 13 residues. CDR3 sequence (DNA): TGTGCCAGCTCATCTGGACAGGGCACTGAAGCTTTCTTT. It codes for CASSSGQGTEAFF.

The V call is TRBV4-2, the J call TRBJ2-7; tentative D call: TRBD1 (6 bases). The V end lost 0 bases, the J end lost 3 bases, and 12 bases lay between the germline ends. Germline CDR1 and CDR2: LGHNA and YNFKEQ. This CDR3 region has 15 residues. This chain's CDR3 is CASSQDQQGYYEQYF. CDR3 nucleotide sequence: TGTGCCAGCAGCCAAGATCAACAGGGCTACTACGAGCAGTACTTC.

Here the CDR3 reads CASRGISSGSTFDYEQYF. The CDR3 DNA sequence: TGTGCAAGTCGGGGAATTAGTAGCGGGAGCACCTTTGACTACGAGCAGTACTTC. The chain combines TRBV12-2 with TRBJ2-7; TRBD2, the table's D call, lacks a check against the DNA. TRBV12-2 counts as a pseudogene. The CDR3 runs to 18 residues.

J is TRBJ1-1 and V is TRBV9, with 8 positions matching TRBD1. Trimming cost V 4 bases and J 1 base; bases outside gene matches: 6. The germline V gene encodes CDR1 SGDLS and CDR2 YYNGEE. The CDR3 consists of 15 residues. The CDR3 DNA is TGTGCCAGCAGCTCGACCGGGACAGGGAACACTGAAGCTTTCTTT. Its translation: CASSSTGTGNTEAFF.

The sample holds a few counts of this clone. The gene calls are TRBV6-6 and TRBJ1-3; 7 bases line up with TRBD1. V lost 5 bases and J lost 2; bases outside the gene matches: 3. The CDR3 contains 14 residues. CDR1 is MNHNY, CDR2 SVGAGI, per germline (reference sequence). The CDR3 coding sequence is TGTGCCAGCAGTCGACAGGGCACTGGAAACACCATATATTTT. This gives the protein CASSRQGTGNTIYF.

This chain uses TRBV18 with TRBJ2-3; 12 nucleotides match TRBD2. The CDR3 has 15 residues. Unmatched junction bases numbered 7, after V lost 6 bases and J lost 6 bases. From germline, CDR1 is KGHSH and CDR2 LQKENI. The CDR3 DNA reads as TGTGCCAGCTCGGTAGGACTAGCGGGAATGGATACGCAGTATTTT. Protein: CASSVGLAGMDTQYF.

As concerns this clone: The sample contains more than one DNA sequence encoding this CDR3. This chain links TRBV11-2 with TRBJ2-1; D might be TRBD2 (6 bases). CDR1 SGHAT and CDR2 FQNNGV come from the germline V gene. The length of the CDR3 is 15 residues. V shed 1 base and J shed 5 bases, with 12 bases lying between them. The CDR3 loop is CASSLGSGSHNEQFF. CDR3 nucleotides: TGTGCCAGCAGCTTAGGGAGCGGGTCGCACAATGAGCAGTTCTTC.

V is TRBV10-2 and J is TRBJ1-5; TRBD1 matches at 7 bases. Germline V CDR1 and CDR2: WSHSY, SAAADI. V lost 6 bases, J lost 4 bases, and 3 bases stayed unmatched. There are 13 residues in the CDR3. CDR3 DNA: TGCGCCAGCAGGAAGGGGGCGAATCAGCCCCAGCATTTT. Translation gives CASRKGANQPQHF.